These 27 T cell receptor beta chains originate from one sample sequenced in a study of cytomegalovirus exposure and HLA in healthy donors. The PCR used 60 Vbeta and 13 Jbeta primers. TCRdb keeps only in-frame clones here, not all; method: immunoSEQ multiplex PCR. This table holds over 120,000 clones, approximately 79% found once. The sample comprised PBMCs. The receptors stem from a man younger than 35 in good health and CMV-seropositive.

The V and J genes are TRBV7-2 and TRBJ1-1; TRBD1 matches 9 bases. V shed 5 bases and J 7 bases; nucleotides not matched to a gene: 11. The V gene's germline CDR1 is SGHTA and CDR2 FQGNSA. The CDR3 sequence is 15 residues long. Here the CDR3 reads CASSRDRVTAYEAFF. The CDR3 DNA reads TGTGCCAGCAGCCGGGACAGGGTAACGGCGTATGAAGCTTTCTTT.

In DNA, the CDR3 is TGTGCCAGCAGGTCTCCAACTTACACTGAAGCTTTCTTT. Protein product: CASRSPTYTEAFF. The chain combines TRBV28 with TRBJ1-1; D is uncertain. The germline V and J ends were trimmed by 6 bases and 3 bases, with 11 bases remaining between them. CDR3 length: 13 residues. CDR1 is MDHEN and CDR2 is SYDVKM in the germline V gene.

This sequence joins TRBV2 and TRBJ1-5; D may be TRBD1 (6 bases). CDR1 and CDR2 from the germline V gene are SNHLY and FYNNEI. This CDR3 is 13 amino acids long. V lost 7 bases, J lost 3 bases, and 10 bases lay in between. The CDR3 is CASNGQNNQPQHF. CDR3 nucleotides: TGTGCCAGCAACGGACAGAACAATCAGCCCCAGCATTTT.

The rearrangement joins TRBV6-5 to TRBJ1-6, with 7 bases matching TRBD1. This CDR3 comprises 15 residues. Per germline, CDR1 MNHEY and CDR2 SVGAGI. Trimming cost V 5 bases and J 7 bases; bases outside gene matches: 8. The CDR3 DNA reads TGTGCCAGCAGTCCCTCGACAGGGCTCAATTCACCCCTCCACTTT. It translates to CASSPSTGLNSPLHF.

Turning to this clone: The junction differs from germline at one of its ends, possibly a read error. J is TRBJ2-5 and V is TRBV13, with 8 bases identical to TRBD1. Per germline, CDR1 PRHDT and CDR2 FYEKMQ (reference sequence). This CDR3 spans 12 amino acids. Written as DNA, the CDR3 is TGTGCCAGCAGCGCAGGATCGGACAGGGTGAACTTC. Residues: CASSAGSDRVNF.

For the CDR3, the DNA is TGTGCCAGCAGTGACTCGGCAGGGCGAGGTGGCTACACCTTC. Translating gives CASSDSAGRGGYTF. V gene TRBV6-4 combines with J gene TRBJ1-2; possibly TRBD1 for D (5 bases). The CDR3 has 14 residues. The ends were cut back, 0 bases at V and 7 bases at J, with 12 bases in the middle. Germline CDR1 MRHNA, CDR2 SNTAGT.

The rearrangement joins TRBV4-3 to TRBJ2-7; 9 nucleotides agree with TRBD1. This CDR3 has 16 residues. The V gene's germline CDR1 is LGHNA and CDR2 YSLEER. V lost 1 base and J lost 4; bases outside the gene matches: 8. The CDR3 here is CASSQGPGQGVYEQYF. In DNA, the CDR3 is TGCGCCAGCAGCCAAGGCCCGGGACAGGGTGTTTACGAGCAGTACTTC.

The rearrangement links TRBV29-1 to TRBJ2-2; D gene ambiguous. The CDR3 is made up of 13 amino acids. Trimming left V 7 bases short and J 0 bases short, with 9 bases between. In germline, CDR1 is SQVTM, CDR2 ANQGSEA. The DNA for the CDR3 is TGCAGCGGTGACTCTTCGAACACCGGGGAGCTGTTTTTT. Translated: CSGDSSNTGELFF.

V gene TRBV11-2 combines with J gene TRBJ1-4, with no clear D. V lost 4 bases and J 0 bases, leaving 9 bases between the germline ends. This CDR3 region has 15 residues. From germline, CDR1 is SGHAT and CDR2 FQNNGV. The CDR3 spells CASSSYRSTNEKLFF. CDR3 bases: TGTGCCAGCAGCTCATACAGATCAACTAATGAAAAACTGTTTTTT.

Here the CDR3 reads CASSPTGKEAFF. Here the CDR3 DNA reads TGTGCCAGCAGTCCGACGGGGAAAGAAGCTTTCTTT. The chain links TRBV7-9 to TRBJ1-1; no reliable D call. Trimming removed 6 bases at V and 8 bases at J, with 13 bases between. The CDR3 runs 12 residues. Germline V gene lookup returns CDR1 SEHNR and CDR2 FQNEAQ (reference sequence).

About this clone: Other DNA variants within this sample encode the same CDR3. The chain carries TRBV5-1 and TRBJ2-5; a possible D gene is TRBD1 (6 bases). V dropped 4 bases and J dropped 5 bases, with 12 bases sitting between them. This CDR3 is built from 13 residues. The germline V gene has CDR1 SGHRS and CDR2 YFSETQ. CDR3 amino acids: CASSLEGVETQYF. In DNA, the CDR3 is TGCGCCAGCAGCCTAGAGGGGGTGGAGACCCAGTACTTC.

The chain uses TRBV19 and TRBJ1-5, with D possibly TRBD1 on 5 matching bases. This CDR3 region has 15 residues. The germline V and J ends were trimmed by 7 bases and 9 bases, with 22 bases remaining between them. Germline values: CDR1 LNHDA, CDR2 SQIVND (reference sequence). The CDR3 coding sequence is TGTGCCAGTATGAGGGCCGGGACTGCAGTTCGGCCCCAGCATTTT. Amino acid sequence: CASMRAGTAVRPQHF.

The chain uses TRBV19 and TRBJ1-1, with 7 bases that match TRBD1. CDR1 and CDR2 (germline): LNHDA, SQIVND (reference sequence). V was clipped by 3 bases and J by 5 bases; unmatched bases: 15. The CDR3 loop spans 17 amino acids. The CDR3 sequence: CASSMPSFRQGPTEAFF. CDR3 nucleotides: TGTGCCAGTAGTATGCCCTCCTTCCGACAGGGACCAACTGAAGCTTTCTTT.

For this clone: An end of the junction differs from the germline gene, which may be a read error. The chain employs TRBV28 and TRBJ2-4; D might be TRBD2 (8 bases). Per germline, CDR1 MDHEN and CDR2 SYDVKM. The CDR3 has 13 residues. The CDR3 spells CASRLPGGDSEDF. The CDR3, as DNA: TGTGCCAGCAGACTCCCCGGGGGGGACAGTGAGGACTTC.

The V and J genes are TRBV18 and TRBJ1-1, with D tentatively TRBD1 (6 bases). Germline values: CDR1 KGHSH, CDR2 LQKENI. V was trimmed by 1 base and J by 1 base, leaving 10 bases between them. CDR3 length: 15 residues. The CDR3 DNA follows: TGTGCCAGCTCACCACAGGCAGGGGCGAACACTGAAGCTTTCTTT. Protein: CASSPQAGANTEAFF.

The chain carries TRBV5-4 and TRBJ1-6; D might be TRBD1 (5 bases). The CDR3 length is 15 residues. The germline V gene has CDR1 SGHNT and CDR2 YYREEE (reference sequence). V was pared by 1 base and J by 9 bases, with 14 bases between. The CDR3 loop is CASSLPGRVGSPLHF. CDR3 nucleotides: TGTGCCAGCAGCTTGCCCGGCAGGGTTGGTTCACCCCTCCACTTT.

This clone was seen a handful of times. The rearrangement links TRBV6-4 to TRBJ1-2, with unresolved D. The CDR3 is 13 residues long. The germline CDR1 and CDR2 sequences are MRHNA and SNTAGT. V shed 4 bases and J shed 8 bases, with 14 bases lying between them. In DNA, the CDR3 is TGTGCCAGCAGTGCGTCACAGTTTGCGGGCTACACCTTC. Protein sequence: CASSASQFAGYTF.

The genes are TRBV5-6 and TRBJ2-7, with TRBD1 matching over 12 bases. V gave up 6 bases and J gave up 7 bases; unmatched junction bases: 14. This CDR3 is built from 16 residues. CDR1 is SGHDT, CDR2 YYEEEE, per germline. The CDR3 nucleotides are TGTGCCAGCACTCCTTATGCGGGACAGGGGGCGCGGGAGCAGTACTTC. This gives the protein CASTPYAGQGAREQYF.

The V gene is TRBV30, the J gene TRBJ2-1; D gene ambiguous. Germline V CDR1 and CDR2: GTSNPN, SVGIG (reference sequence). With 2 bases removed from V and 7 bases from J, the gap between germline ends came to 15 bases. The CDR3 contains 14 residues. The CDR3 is CAWSTSALLNEQFF. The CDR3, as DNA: TGTGCCTGGAGTACCTCCGCGCTCCTGAATGAGCAGTTCTTC.

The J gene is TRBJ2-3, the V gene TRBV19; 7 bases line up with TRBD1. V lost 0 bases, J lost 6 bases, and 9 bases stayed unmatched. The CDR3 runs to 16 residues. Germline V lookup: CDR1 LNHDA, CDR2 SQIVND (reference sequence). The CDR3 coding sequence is TGTGCCAGTAGTATAGACGGGACAGAGTTTTCGGATACGCAGTATTTT. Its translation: CASSIDGTEFSDTQYF.

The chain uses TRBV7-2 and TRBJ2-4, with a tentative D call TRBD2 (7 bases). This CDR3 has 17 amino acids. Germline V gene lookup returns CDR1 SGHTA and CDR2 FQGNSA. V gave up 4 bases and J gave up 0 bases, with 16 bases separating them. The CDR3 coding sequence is TGTGCCAGCAGCTCCTTAGGGGGGGGGTTAGCCAAAAACATTCAGTACTTC. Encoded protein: CASSSLGGGLAKNIQYF.

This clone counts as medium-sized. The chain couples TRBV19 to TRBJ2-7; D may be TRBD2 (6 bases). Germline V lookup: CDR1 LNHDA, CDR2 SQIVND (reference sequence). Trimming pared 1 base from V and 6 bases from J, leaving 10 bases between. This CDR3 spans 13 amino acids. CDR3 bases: TGTGCCAGTAGTATAGCCATCGGGAGCGAGCAGTACTTC. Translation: CASSIAIGSEQYF.

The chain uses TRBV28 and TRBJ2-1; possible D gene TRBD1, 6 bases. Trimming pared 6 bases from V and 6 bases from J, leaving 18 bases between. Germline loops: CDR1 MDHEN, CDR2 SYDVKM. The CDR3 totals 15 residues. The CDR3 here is CASRLPRGSFNEQFF. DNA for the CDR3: TGTGCCAGCAGGTTACCTAGGGGGAGTTTCAATGAGCAGTTCTTC. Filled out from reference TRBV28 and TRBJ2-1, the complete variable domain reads DVKVTQSSRYLVKRTGEKVFLECVQDMDHENMFWYRQDPGLGLRLIYFSYDVKMKEKGDIPEGYSVSREKKERFSLILESASTNQTSMYLCASRLPRGSFNEQFFGPGTRLTVL.

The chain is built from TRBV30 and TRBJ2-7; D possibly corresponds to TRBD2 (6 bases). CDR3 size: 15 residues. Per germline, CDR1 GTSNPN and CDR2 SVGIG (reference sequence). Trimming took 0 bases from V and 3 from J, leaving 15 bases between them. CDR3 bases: TGTGCCTGGAGTGTACGGAGGGCGGAGGGCTACGAGCAGTACTTC. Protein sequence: CAWSVRRAEGYEQYF.

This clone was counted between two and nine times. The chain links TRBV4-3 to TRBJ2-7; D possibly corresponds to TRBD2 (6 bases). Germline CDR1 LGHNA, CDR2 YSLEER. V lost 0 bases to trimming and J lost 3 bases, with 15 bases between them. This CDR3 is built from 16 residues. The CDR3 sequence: CASSQDLAGLNYEQYF. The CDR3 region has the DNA TGCGCCAGCAGCCAAGATCTGGCGGGACTCAACTACGAGCAGTACTTC.

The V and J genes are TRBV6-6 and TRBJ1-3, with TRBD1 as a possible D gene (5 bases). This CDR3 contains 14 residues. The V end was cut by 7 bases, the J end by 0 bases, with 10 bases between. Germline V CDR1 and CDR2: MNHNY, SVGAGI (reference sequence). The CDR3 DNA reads TGTGCCAGCATACCCGGGGGCTCTGGAAACACCATATATTTT. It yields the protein CASIPGGSGNTIYF.

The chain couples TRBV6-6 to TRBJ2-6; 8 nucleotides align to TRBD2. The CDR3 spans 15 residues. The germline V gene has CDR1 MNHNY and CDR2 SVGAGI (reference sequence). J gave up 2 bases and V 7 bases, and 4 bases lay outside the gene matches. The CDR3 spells CASIPGGAGANVLTF. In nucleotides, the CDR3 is TGTGCCAGCATCCCGGGAGGGGCTGGGGCCAACGTCCTGACTTTC.